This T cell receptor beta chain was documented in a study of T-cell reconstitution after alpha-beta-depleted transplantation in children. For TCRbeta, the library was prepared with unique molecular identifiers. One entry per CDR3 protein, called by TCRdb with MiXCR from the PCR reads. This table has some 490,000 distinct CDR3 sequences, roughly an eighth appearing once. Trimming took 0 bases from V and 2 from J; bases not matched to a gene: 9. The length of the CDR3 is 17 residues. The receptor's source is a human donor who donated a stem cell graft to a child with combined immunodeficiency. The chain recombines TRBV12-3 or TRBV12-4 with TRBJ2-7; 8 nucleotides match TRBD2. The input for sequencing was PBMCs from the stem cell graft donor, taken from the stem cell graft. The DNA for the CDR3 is TGTGCCAGCAGTTTAGCTCATAGCGGGGTGGCCACCTACGAGCAGTACTTC. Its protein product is CASSLAHSGVATYEQYF.